The 25 T cell receptor beta chains below come from one sample, sequenced in a study of blood T cell repertoires in COVID-19. Data came from immunoSEQ multiplex PCR; TCRdb stores just in-frame clones and leaves some out. The sample records around 380,000 clones, about 87% being singletons. The sequenced sample was PBMCs or T cells enriched from blood (not recorded which). The origin of the receptors is a man aged 30-40 years who had recovered from COVID-19.

This sequence joins TRBV5-1 and TRBJ2-7; 9 bases are a match to TRBD1. Germline CDR1 reads SGHRS; CDR2 reads YFSETQ. J lost 7 bases, V lost 2 bases, and 4 bases had no gene match. The CDR3 runs to 13 residues. The DNA for the CDR3 is TGCGCCAGCAGCTTACAGGGGGCGGAAGAGCAGTACTTC. It is translated as CASSLQGAEEQYF.

The V call is TRBV19, the J call TRBJ1-4, with 8 bases lining up with TRBD1. V gave up 4 bases and J gave up 6 bases; unmatched junction bases: 7. The germline CDR1 and CDR2 sequences are LNHDA and SQIVND (reference sequence). This CDR3 has 15 amino acids. The CDR3 is CASSRGRGLDEKLFF. CDR3 coding DNA: TGTGCCAGTAGTAGAGGCAGGGGGCTCGATGAAAAACTGTTTTTT.

The rearrangement joins TRBV7-6 to TRBJ2-7; maybe TRBD2 (6 bases). The germline V gene encodes CDR1 SGHVS and CDR2 FNYEAQ. There are 14 residues in the CDR3. Trimming removed 2 bases from V and 1 base from J, with 9 bases in between. The CDR3 DNA follows: TGTGCCAGCAGCTTATCGCGGGAATCCTACGAGCAGTACTTC. It codes for CASSLSRESYEQYF.

The rearrangement joins TRBV2 to TRBJ1-1, with D unresolved. Germline V lookup: CDR1 SNHLY, CDR2 FYNNEI. Trimming removed 5 bases from V and 2 bases from J, with 6 bases in between. CDR3 length: 12 amino acids. CDR3 in DNA: TGTGCCAGCAGTAGACAAAACACTGAAGCTTTCTTT. Translating gives CASSRQNTEAFF.

The genes are TRBV6-1 and TRBJ1-2, with D possibly TRBD1 on 6 matching bases. Germline V lookup: CDR1 MNHNS, CDR2 SASEGT. The V end lost 0 bases, the J end lost 4 bases, and 12 bases lay between the germline ends. The CDR3 is 15 residues long. DNA of the CDR3: TGTGCCAGCAGTGAAGCGCCGACAGGAAGCTATGGCTACACCTTC. It is translated as CASSEAPTGSYGYTF.

The CDR3 here is CASSVRQGYTF. The CDR3 region has the DNA TGTGCCAGTAGTGTCAGACAAGGCTACACCTTC. The rearrangement joins TRBV19 to TRBJ1-2; no definite D call. CDR3 length: 11 residues. V was clipped by 5 bases and J by 8 bases, with 9 bases between them. Per germline, CDR1 LNHDA and CDR2 SQIVND (reference sequence).

The chain is built from TRBV5-4 and TRBJ2-1; D possibly corresponds to TRBD1 (6 bases). Per germline, CDR1 SGHNT and CDR2 YYREEE (reference sequence). The CDR3 contains 17 residues. The V gene lost 4 bases and the J gene lost 0 bases, with 17 bases spanning the gap. The CDR3 loop is CASSILQGQNSYNEQFF. DNA for the CDR3: TGTGCCAGCAGCATCCTACAGGGCCAAAACTCCTACAATGAGCAGTTCTTC.

This sequence joins TRBV11-2 and TRBJ2-2; TRBD2 agrees at 10 bases. V gave up 1 base and J gave up 3 bases; unmatched junction bases: 2. This CDR3 has 16 residues. CDR1 and CDR2 from the germline V gene are SGHAT and FQNNGV. The CDR3: CASSLASGGDTGELFF. DNA of the CDR3: TGTGCCAGCAGCTTAGCTAGCGGGGGTGACACCGGGGAGCTGTTTTTT.

The chain employs TRBV29-1 and TRBJ1-3; a possible D gene is TRBD1 (6 bases). V was clipped by 6 bases and J by 6 bases, with 9 bases between them. CDR1 is SQVTM, CDR2 ANQGSEA, per germline. This CDR3 comprises 11 residues. CDR3 protein: CSVQGPNTIYF. CDR3 in DNA: TGCAGCGTACAGGGACCAAACACCATATATTTT.

The CDR3 DNA sequence: TGTGCCAGCAGTGAACGGCTAGCGGGGGACTCCTACAATGAGCAGTTCTTC. This translates into CASSERLAGDSYNEQFF. The chain carries TRBV2 and TRBJ2-1; 10 positions agree with TRBD2. Per germline, CDR1 SNHLY and CDR2 FYNNEI. The length of the CDR3 is 17 residues. The trim removed 2 bases at V and 0 bases at J, leaving 4 bases unmatched.

The chain joins TRBV7-2 to TRBJ2-2, with 8 bases identical to TRBD2. The CDR3 runs to 15 residues. V trimming: 3 bases; J trimming: 7 bases; junction bases outside the gene matches: 7. Germline V gene lookup returns CDR1 SGHTA and CDR2 FQGNSA. CDR3 DNA: TGTGCCAGCAGCTTCCGGGGGGGCCAAGGCGGGGAGCTGTTTTTT. Translated, it gives CASSFRGGQGGELFF.

The chain joins TRBV5-5 to TRBJ1-1; D unclear. CDR1 SGHKS and CDR2 YYEKEE come from the germline V gene (reference sequence). The V end was cut by 5 bases, the J end by 2 bases, with 13 bases between. CDR3 length equals 14 residues. CDR3 nucleotide sequence: TGTGCCAGCAGGTGGGGAGGCAGTAACACTGAAGCTTTCTTT. Its translation: CASRWGGSNTEAFF. The full variable domain, rest sourced from reference TRBV5-5 and TRBJ1-1, is DAGVTQSPTHLIKTRGQQVTLRCSPISGHKSVSWYQQVLGQGPQFIFQYYEKEERGRGNFPDRFSARQFPNYSSELNVNALLLGDSALYLCASRWGGSNTEAFFGQGTRLTVV.

The gene calls are TRBV6-5 and TRBJ2-3; 8 nucleotides line up with TRBD2. Germline CDR1 is MNHEY and CDR2 is SVGAGI. The CDR3 covers 15 residues. V shed 7 bases and J 3 bases; nucleotides not matched to a gene: 9. Here the CDR3 reads CASTLRGGFTDTQYF. CDR3 nucleotides: TGTGCCAGCACCCTCCGGGGGGGTTTTACAGATACGCAGTATTTT.

This rearrangement joins TRBV7-6 to TRBJ2-7; tentatively, D is TRBD1 (5 bases). The ends were cut back, 1 base at V and 7 bases at J, with 23 bases in the middle. Germline CDR1 is SGHVS and CDR2 is FNYEAQ. The CDR3 loop spans 17 amino acids. CDR3 sequence: CASSLGSQGRTSEEQYF. CDR3 bases: TGTGCCAGCAGCTTAGGTAGTCAGGGTAGGACCTCTGAAGAGCAGTACTTC.

The chain carries TRBV11-2 and TRBJ1-1; perhaps TRBD1 as D (6 bases). V lost 5 bases, J lost 5 bases, and 15 bases lay in between. CDR1 and CDR2 (germline): SGHAT, FQNNGV. The CDR3 runs 14 residues. This CDR3 is CASSLIQGRTEAFF. The CDR3 coding sequence is TGTGCCAGCAGCCTCATACAGGGCCGGACTGAAGCTTTCTTT.

The chain is built from TRBV4-3 and TRBJ2-1; possibly TRBD1 for D (5 bases). This CDR3 contains 13 residues. Germline values: CDR1 LGHNA, CDR2 YSLEER. Trimming left V 3 bases short and J 3 bases short, with 6 bases between. The CDR3 bases are TGCGCCAGCAGCCATGGACACTACAATGAGCAGTTCTTC. Amino acids: CASSHGHYNEQFF.

This clone was detected once. In DNA form, the CDR3 reads TGTGCCAGCAGCCCCGAGACAGGGAACAGTGGCTACACCTTC. It codes for CASSPETGNSGYTF. The genes are TRBV6-5 and TRBJ1-2; 7 bases are shared with TRBD1. With V trimmed by 6 bases and J by 7 bases, 11 bases remained unmatched. This CDR3 region has 14 residues. Germline lookup yields CDR1 MNHEY and CDR2 SVGAGI.

This chain links TRBV30 with TRBJ1-2, with D unclear. This CDR3 is 13 amino acids long. Germline loops: CDR1 GTSNPN, CDR2 SVGIG (reference sequence). V shed 2 bases and J shed 8 bases, with 15 bases lying between them. The CDR3 DNA sequence: TGTGCCTGGAGTTTAGGAGGGCCAAGGGGCTACACCTTC. Translation gives CAWSLGGPRGYTF.

The rearrangement uses TRBV30 and TRBJ2-1; 10 bases align to TRBD2. This CDR3 contains 14 residues. Germline loops: CDR1 GTSNPN, CDR2 SVGIG (reference sequence). With V trimmed by 4 bases and J by 9 bases, 9 bases remained unmatched. This chain's CDR3 is CAWTLAGVGGEQFF. The CDR3 coding sequence is TGTGCCTGGACCCTAGCGGGGGTAGGGGGTGAGCAGTTCTTC.

The chain uses TRBV19 and TRBJ1-1; perhaps TRBD1 as D (5 bases). CDR3 size: 14 residues. V shed 3 bases and J shed 6 bases, with 14 bases lying between them. Per the germline V gene, CDR1 is LNHDA and CDR2 is SQIVND (reference sequence). CDR3: CASSISGGRAEAFF. The CDR3 region has the DNA TGTGCCAGTAGTATTTCGGGGGGAAGGGCTGAAGCTTTCTTT.

This clone appeared once. This sample also contains other DNA sequences that code for the same CDR3. The chain has TRBV6-5 and TRBJ1-6, with 8 bases identical to TRBD1. CDR1 and CDR2 from the germline V gene are MNHEY and SVGAGI. This CDR3 is 13 amino acids long. The V gene end was trimmed by 5 bases and the J gene end by 10 bases; junction bases not matched to a gene: 4. The CDR3 loop reads CASSPTGVSPLHF. Here the CDR3 DNA reads TGTGCCAGCAGTCCGACAGGGGTCTCACCCCTCCACTTT.

This clone was observed once. V usage is TRBV18 and J usage is TRBJ2-2; 8 positions match TRBD1. V shed 1 base, J shed 0 bases, and the junction held 1 base outside the gene matches. Germline loops: CDR1 KGHSH, CDR2 LQKENI. The CDR3 totals 16 residues. DNA for the CDR3: TGTGCCAGCTCACCACGGGGACAGGCGAACACCGGGGAGCTGTTTTTT. This gives the protein CASSPRGQANTGELFF.

The V gene is TRBV30, the J gene TRBJ1-2; 7 bases line up with TRBD1. In germline, CDR1 is GTSNPN, CDR2 SVGIG (reference sequence). The CDR3 spans 14 residues. V gave up 3 bases and J gave up 4 bases; unmatched junction bases: 8. The CDR3: CAWSYGDSRYGYTF. In DNA, the CDR3 is TGTGCCTGGAGCTACGGGGACAGCCGCTATGGCTACACCTTC. Full variable domain (remainder filled in from reference TRBV30 and TRBJ1-2): SQTIHQWPATLVQPVGSPLSLECTVEGTSNPNLYWYRQAAGRGLQLLFYSVGIGQISSEVPQNLSASRPQDRQFILSSKKLLLSDSGFYLCAWSYGDSRYGYTFGSGTRLTVV.

The chain couples TRBV18 to TRBJ1-1; D unresolved. This CDR3 comprises 13 residues. Trimming cost V 3 bases and J 3 bases, with 8 bases left between them. CDR1 and CDR2 from the germline V gene are KGHSH and LQKENI. CDR3 bases: TGTGCCAGCTCACCGAATCCGGACACTGAAGCTTTCTTT. It encodes CASSPNPDTEAFF.

The chain recombines TRBV11-2 with TRBJ2-5, with D possibly matching TRBD2 (5 bases). Germline V gives CDR1 SGHAT, CDR2 FQNNGV. The CDR3 loop spans 13 amino acids. V dropped 3 bases and J dropped 5 bases, with 10 bases sitting between them. CDR3 protein: CASSFLGEETQYF. Written as DNA, the CDR3 is TGTGCCAGCAGCTTTCTCGGGGAGGAGACCCAGTACTTC.